These 26 T cell receptor beta chains were sequenced from one sample in a study of blood T cell repertoires in COVID-19. Using immunoSEQ multiplex PCR, the repertoire was profiled, and TCRdb retains in-frame clones only, with some absent. The sample consists of approximately 150,000 clones, around nine tenths of them appearing once. The sequencing input was peripheral blood. The receptor set was obtained from a human donor in a cohort sampled during active COVID-19.

V gene TRBV27 combines with J gene TRBJ2-1, with TRBD1 as a possible D gene (6 bases). This CDR3 contains 20 residues. V was shortened by 6 bases and J by 5 bases, with 32 bases between the two germline ends. Germline CDR1 MNHEY, CDR2 SMNVEV (reference sequence). The CDR3 sequence: CASRIPQGAKSETFHNEQFF. DNA for the CDR3: TGTGCCAGCAGAATCCCACAGGGAGCCAAAAGCGAAACCTTCCACAATGAGCAGTTCTTC.

The chain couples TRBV29-1 to TRBJ2-7; D is possibly TRBD2 (5 bases). The CDR3 covers 13 residues. Germline values: CDR1 SQVTM, CDR2 ANQGSEA. Between the trimmed V and J ends, which lost 0 bases and 4 bases, there was a span of 10 bases. As DNA, the CDR3 is TGCAGCGTTGAAGAAGCTCAGCGGTACGAGCAGTACTTC. It encodes CSVEEAQRYEQYF.

The sample holds one count of this clone. The chain couples TRBV21-1 to TRBJ2-7; no check of the table's D call, TRBD1, against the DNA was made. TRBV21-1 is flagged as a pseudogene. The CDR3 sequence is 15 residues long. CDR3 sequence: CASSNLQGTAYEQYF. The CDR3 DNA is TGTGCCAGCAGCAACTTACAGGGAACTGCCTACGAGCAGTACTTC.

This rearrangement joins TRBV13 to TRBJ2-7; tentatively, D is TRBD2 (5 bases). The CDR3 totals 14 residues. Trimming left V 5 bases short and J 7 bases short, with 18 bases between. Germline loops: CDR1 PRHDT, CDR2 FYEKMQ (reference sequence). CDR3 in DNA: TGTGCCAGCAGCCCCCGGGCCGGGCCGGGGGAGCAGTACTTC. This sequence encodes CASSPRAGPGEQYF.

This clone occurred a few times. The chain recombines TRBV30 with TRBJ1-3, with D possibly being TRBD1 (6 bases). Germline V lookup: CDR1 GTSNPN, CDR2 SVGIG (reference sequence). This CDR3 comprises 16 residues. V lost 3 bases and J 0 bases, leaving 15 bases between the germline ends. CDR3 loop: CAWRGRGLSSGNTIYF. The DNA of the CDR3 is TGTGCCTGGAGGGGCAGGGGTCTCAGCTCTGGAAACACCATATATTTT.

In its sample, this clone was seen once. V and J are TRBV5-6 and TRBJ1-5; 7 nucleotides align to TRBD1. The CDR3 runs 18 residues. Trimming took 4 bases from V and 10 from J; bases not matched to a gene: 23. Looked up from germline, CDR1 is SGHDT and CDR2 is YYEEEE. In DNA, the CDR3 is TGTGCCAGCAGCCCCCCCGGACAGGATGGGGGCGGGGTGCGCCCCCAGCATTTT. Translating it yields CASSPPGQDGGGVRPQHF.

The chain carries TRBV7-6 and TRBJ2-5, with 7 bases matching TRBD2. The junction had 13 bases not matched to a gene; V was cut back by 5 bases and J by 4 bases. The CDR3 consists of 16 residues. Germline lookup yields CDR1 SGHVS and CDR2 FNYEAQ. For the CDR3, the DNA is TGTGCCAGCAGCCTCCGGGGAGCGGGGTCCCTAGAGACCCAGTACTTC. Translated, it gives CASSLRGAGSLETQYF.

The V call is TRBV27, the J call TRBJ2-1, with 9 bases that match TRBD2. The CDR3 is made up of 16 amino acids. After removal of 1 base from V and 10 bases from J, the junction contained 11 bases not matched to a gene. Per the germline V gene, CDR1 is MNHEY and CDR2 is SMNVEV (reference sequence). CDR3 residues: CASSLFSGLAIGEQFF. CDR3 DNA: TGTGCCAGCAGTTTATTTTCAGGACTAGCGATCGGAGAGCAGTTCTTC.

The chain has TRBV28 and TRBJ1-3, with D possibly being TRBD1 (5 bases). The CDR3 is 13 amino acids. Germline V lookup: CDR1 MDHEN, CDR2 SYDVKM. V lost 6 bases and J 1 base, leaving 7 bases between the germline ends. The CDR3 region has the DNA TGTGCCAGCAGCACAGGATCTGGAAACACCATATATTTT. Protein sequence: CASSTGSGNTIYF.

The V and J genes are TRBV2 and TRBJ2-7; 9 nucleotides match TRBD1. The germline gives CDR1 SNHLY, CDR2 FYNNEI. Trimming took 6 bases from V and 5 from J; bases not matched to a gene: 8. The CDR3 consists of 14 residues. CDR3: CASRVGTGTNEQYF. CDR3 nucleotide sequence: TGTGCCAGCAGAGTCGGGACAGGGACGAACGAGCAGTACTTC.

The V gene is TRBV12-3 or TRBV12-4, the J gene TRBJ2-7; 7 positions agree with TRBD1. V lost 1 base to trimming and J lost 6 bases; unmatched junction nucleotides: 3. This CDR3 is built from 13 residues. For the CDR3, the DNA is TGTGCCAGCAGTTTAGTAGGGGGCAGCGAGCAGTACTTC. This codes for CASSLVGGSEQYF.

This chain connects TRBV4-2 to TRBJ2-1; 10 bases match TRBD1. The V and J ends lost 3 bases and 14 bases, in that order; junction bases with no gene match: 7. CDR1 and CDR2 (germline): LGHNA, YNFKEQ. This CDR3 is built from 13 residues. The CDR3 nucleotides are TGTGCCAGCAGCCAGACCCGGACAGGGGGGGAGTTCTTC. Its translation: CASSQTRTGGEFF.

The table lists this clone with a count of one. The rearrangement joins TRBV10-1 to TRBJ2-3, with D perhaps TRBD1 (5 bases). The V end lost 3 bases, the J end lost 2 bases, and 12 bases lay between the germline ends. The CDR3 sequence is 15 residues long. The V gene's germline CDR1 is WNHNN and CDR2 SYGVQD (reference sequence). The CDR3 here is CASSEMKGFTDTQYF. Here the CDR3 DNA reads TGCGCCAGCAGTGAAATGAAGGGGTTCACAGATACGCAGTATTTT.

V and J are TRBV24-1 and TRBJ2-3; the D is unclear. Germline assignment: CDR1 KGHDR and CDR2 SFDVKD. This CDR3 comprises 13 residues. The V gene lost 1 base and the J gene lost 3 bases, with 4 bases spanning the gap. The CDR3 DNA reads as TGTGCCACCAGTGATTTTGAGACAGATACGCAGTATTTT. This encodes CATSDFETDTQYF.

The V call is TRBV6-2 or TRBV6-3, the J call TRBJ2-7; 8 bases are shared with TRBD2. The CDR3 sequence is 15 residues long. Trimming at V came to 6 bases and at J to 0 bases, leaving 7 bases not matched to a gene. Germline V gene sequence: CDR1 MNHEY, CDR2 SVGEGT. This CDR3 reads CASSTYSGNSYEQYF. DNA of the CDR3: TGTGCCAGCAGCACCTATAGCGGGAACTCCTACGAGCAGTACTTC.

The chain recombines TRBV28 with TRBJ2-7, with D perhaps matching TRBD1 (6 bases). The CDR3 covers 15 residues. Trimming took off 5 bases at V and 4 bases at J, with 18 bases between the two ends. Per the germline V gene, CDR1 is MDHEN and CDR2 is SYDVKM. The CDR3 DNA reads TGTGCCAGCAGTCTCCCACCCCCCGGACAGTACGAGCAGTACTTC. Protein product: CASSLPPPGQYEQYF.

The chain couples TRBV7-8 to TRBJ1-2, with 8 bases aligning to TRBD1. This CDR3 comprises 14 residues. The V segment lost 8 bases and the J segment 7 bases; nucleotides outside the gene matches: 12. The V gene's germline CDR1 is SGHVS and CDR2 FQNEAQ. CDR3 sequence reads: CASGQGAQSSGYTF. CDR3 nucleotides: TGTGCCAGCGGCCAGGGGGCCCAGTCCAGTGGCTACACCTTC.

The chain has TRBV27 and TRBJ2-7, with TRBD1 as a possible D gene (5 bases). Germline V gene lookup returns CDR1 MNHEY and CDR2 SMNVEV (reference sequence). V was trimmed by 6 bases and J by 4 bases, leaving 10 bases between them. This CDR3 region has 12 residues. Here the CDR3 reads CASRTDSYEQYF. The CDR3 DNA is TGTGCCAGCAGGACAGACAGTTACGAGCAGTACTTC.

The V call is TRBV29-1, the J call TRBJ2-5, with a weak D call TRBD2 (6 bases). The germline CDR1 and CDR2 sequences are SQVTM and ANQGSEA. CDR3 length: 12 amino acids. Trimming left V 3 bases short and J 5 bases short, with 10 bases between. DNA of the CDR3: TGCAGCGTTGACCCAGGAGGGGAGACCCAGTACTTC. Residues: CSVDPGGETQYF. Filled out from reference TRBV29-1 and TRBJ2-5, the complete variable domain reads SAVISQKPSRDICQRGTSLTIQCQVDSQVTMMFWYRQQPGQSLTLIATANQGSEATYESGFVIDKFPISRPNLTFSTLTVSNMSPEDSSIYLCSVDPGGETQYFGPGTRLLVL.

This chain links TRBV28 with TRBJ1-5; TRBD1 might be the D (5 bases). The CDR3 is 16 residues long. CDR1 and CDR2 from the germline V gene are MDHEN and SYDVKM. The V and J ends lost 6 bases and 0 bases respectively, with 15 bases between them. CDR3 sequence: CASSTPQGYSNQPQHF. For the CDR3, the DNA is TGTGCCAGCAGCACCCCCCAGGGATATAGCAATCAGCCCCAGCATTTT.

The rearrangement joins TRBV10-3 to TRBJ2-7, with 10 bases that match TRBD1. The length of the CDR3 is 14 residues. V was pared by 2 bases and J by 2 bases, with 0 bases of the junction left unmatched. Germline CDR1 and CDR2: ENHRY and SYGVKD. CDR3 coding DNA: TGTGCCATCAGTGAGGGACAGGGGGCCTACGAGCAGTACTTC. Protein: CAISEGQGAYEQYF.

The chain is built from TRBV7-8 and TRBJ1-2, with D perhaps TRBD1 (6 bases). Germline V gene data show CDR1 as SGHVS and CDR2 as FQNEAQ. The V end was cut by 1 base, the J end by 3 bases, with 9 bases between. The CDR3 extends over 14 amino acids. The chain's CDR3 is CASSLGWTDYGYTF. The CDR3 DNA reads as TGTGCCAGCAGCTTAGGGTGGACAGACTATGGCTACACCTTC.

The V and J genes are TRBV6-5 and TRBJ2-5; possible D gene TRBD2, 6 bases. In germline, CDR1 is MNHEY, CDR2 SVGAGI. CDR3 length: 13 amino acids. The germline V and J ends were trimmed by 2 bases and 5 bases, with 9 bases remaining between them. The DNA of the CDR3 is TGTGCCAGCAGTTACACGGGAGCGGAGACCCAGTACTTC. This gives the protein CASSYTGAETQYF.

This sequence joins TRBV28 and TRBJ2-7, with 11 bases aligning to TRBD2. CDR1 is MDHEN, CDR2 SYDVKM, per germline. The junction had 18 bases not matched to a gene; V was cut back by 5 bases and J by 9 bases. There are 17 residues in the CDR3. CDR3 nucleotide sequence: TGTGCCAGCAGTCGGGGGACTAGCGGAGTCAATGTCTGGGTGCAGTACTTC. Translation gives CASSRGTSGVNVWVQYF.

The chain joins TRBV7-2 to TRBJ2-7; a possible D gene is TRBD2 (6 bases). The CDR3 consists of 15 residues. Between the trimmed V and J ends, which lost 2 bases and 2 bases, there was a span of 13 bases. Germline V gene sequence: CDR1 SGHTA, CDR2 FQGNSA. The CDR3 loop reads CASSLRGSGPYEQYF. The CDR3 region has the DNA TGTGCCAGCAGCTTAAGAGGTAGCGGACCCTACGAGCAGTACTTC.

The chain employs TRBV19 and TRBJ2-5; tentatively, D is TRBD2 (6 bases). The CDR3 sequence is 16 residues long. V lost 6 bases and J lost 9, with 26 bases in between. Germline CDR1 and CDR2: LNHDA and SQIVND (reference sequence). The CDR3 DNA reads as TGTGCCAGTAGCCTCTCATGGGACTTCGGTGTTGGGGCCCAGTACTTC. As protein: CASSLSWDFGVGAQYF.